This record covers a single T cell receptor beta chain. The antigen remains undetermined. The method was immunoSEQ multiplex PCR; TCRdb's version includes in-frame clones alone and lacks a portion of them. In the table there are some 150,000 clones, about 90% of which are singletons. Germline V gene lookup returns CDR1 SGHRS and CDR2 YFSETQ. The V gene end was trimmed by 4 bases and the J gene end by 3 bases; junction bases not matched to a gene: 7. The CDR3 covers 15 residues. The data derive from a study of T cell responses to AZD1222 COVID-19 vaccine. Study results and limitations: Donors were chiefly white British, with a greater number of females, and clonal diversity was perhaps underestimated.

The chain employs TRBV5-1 and TRBJ1-1, with 9 bases matching TRBD1. Here the sequenced sample was peripheral blood, taken on day 0 of MenACWY control vaccination. The sequence came from an adult in good health. The CDR3 reads CASSTLQGAYTEAFF. CDR3 DNA sequence: TGCGCCAGCAGCACCCTACAGGGGGCTTACACTGAAGCTTTCTTT.